A selection of T cell receptor beta chains follows, all from one sample in a study of blood T cell repertoires in COVID-19. This table comes from immunoSEQ multiplex PCR, and its TCRdb copy is limited to in-frame clones, with some not included. The sample includes under 300,000 clones, 86% of them seen just once. Specimen: peripheral blood. The source of these receptors is a woman aged 25 to 39 with active or convalescent COVID-19. CDR3s include the opening cysteine and the closing phenylalanine or tryptophan. The D gene is left open where the match is weak. Clone size is not always given. Where it is, it says once, few, many or a class for expanded clones.

cdr3_nt cdr3_aa clone_size d_call j_call v_call
TGTGCCTGGATTGACAGGGGTAACACCGGGGAGCTGTTTTTT CAWIDRGNTGELFF . TRBD1 TRBJ2-2 TRBV30
TGTGCCAGCAGCGCGGCTAGCGGGGCGGACACCGGGGAGCTGTTTTTT CASSAASGADTGELFF once TRBD2 TRBJ2-2 TRBV9
TGTGCCAGCCGAAGAGTTCGGGCACCCCTCCACTTT CASRRVRAPLHF few . TRBJ1-6 TRBV3-1/TRBV3-2
TGTGCCAGCAGCGTAGGGCGGGGGGACTACAATGAGCAGTTCTTC CASSVGRGDYNEQFF . TRBD2 TRBJ2-1 TRBV9
TGTGCCATCAGTGAGTCTGCCAGGGTGGGAGAGACCCAGTACTTC CAISESARVGETQYF . . TRBJ2-5 TRBV10-3
TGTGCCAGCAGCCGCACAGGGAGGGATTCACCCCTCCACTTT CASSRTGRDSPLHF . . TRBJ1-6 TRBV3-1/TRBV3-2
TGTGCCAGCAGTTCGAATATAGCGGGTGCCCGATCCGGGGAGCTGTTTTTT CASSSNIAGARSGELFF . TRBD2 TRBJ2-2 TRBV2
TGTGCCAGCAGTTTTCCCCTAGCGGGACGGGAGGCCCAGTACTTC CASSFPLAGREAQYF . TRBD2 TRBJ2-5 TRBV28
TGTGCCAGCAGCCGGGGACAGGGAAGTTTTACAACTAATGAAAAACTGTTTTTT CASSRGQGSFTTNEKLFF . TRBD1 TRBJ1-4 TRBV4-2
TGTGCCAGCAGCCAAGATCCGAGGCGGGAGGGAAACATTCAGTACTTC CASSQDPRREGNIQYF . TRBD2 TRBJ2-4 TRBV3-1/TRBV3-2
TGTGCCAGTAGCGCTCCGAGGGGGACCGGCGGGAATTCACCCCTCCACTTT CASSAPRGTGGNSPLHF . . TRBJ1-6 TRBV19
TGCGCCAGCAGCCAAGGACAGGGTGACGGAAACACCATATATTTT CASSQGQGDGNTIYF . TRBD1 TRBJ1-3 TRBV4-3
TGTGCCAGCAGCCTAGACAGGGGTTATCAGCCCCAGCATTTT CASSLDRGYQPQHF . TRBD1 TRBJ1-5 TRBV7-9
TGTGCCAGTACTCAACCGGGGGATACTGAAGCTTTCTTT CASTQPGDTEAFF . . TRBJ1-1 TRBV19
TGTGCCAGCAGCTCGGGACAGGGAGACACTGAAGCTTTCTTT CASSSGQGDTEAFF . TRBD1 TRBJ1-1 TRBV2
TGTGCCAGCAGTTTTGCAGGGTTGGACATTCAGTACTTC CASSFAGLDIQYF . . TRBJ2-4 TRBV27
TGTGCCACCGGGGAAGTGGGCGGCTACACCTTC CATGEVGGYTF . . TRBJ1-2 TRBV28
TGTGCCAGCAGTTCGCGGGAGGGACCAGATACGCAGTATTTT CASSSREGPDTQYF . TRBD2 TRBJ2-3 TRBV6-2/TRBV6-3
TGTGCCAGCAGTGAGAGGGCCCTAGGGGGAGGGGACTATGGCTACACCTTC CASSERALGGGDYGYTF . . TRBJ1-2 TRBV2
TGTGCCAGCAGTGAATCTAGCGGGGACCAAGAGACCCAGTACTTC CASSESSGDQETQYF few TRBD2 TRBJ2-5 TRBV6-4